Shown below are 13 T cell receptor beta chains from a single sample sequenced in a study of blood T cell repertoires in COVID-19. Generated by immunoSEQ multiplex PCR, the TCRdb table keeps only in-frame clones and is missing some. The sample consists of around 450,000 clones, 75% to 90% of them appearing once. The sample was PBMCs or T cells enriched from blood (not recorded which). These receptors originate from a woman aged 18-30 years who had recovered from COVID-19.

The gene calls are TRBV5-1 and TRBJ1-4, with D possibly matching TRBD1 (5 bases). The length of the CDR3 is 16 residues. V gave up 3 bases and J gave up 3 bases, with 15 bases separating them. CDR1 and CDR2 from the germline V gene are SGHRS and YFSETQ. The CDR3 sequence is CASSYRATASNEKLFF. The CDR3 bases are TGCGCCAGCAGCTACCGGGCGACAGCCTCTAATGAAAAACTGTTTTTT.

The chain combines TRBV6-5 with TRBJ2-6, with 7 bases lining up with TRBD1. Germline trimming cut 6 bases from V and 1 base from J; bases unmatched to any gene: 3. Germline V gene sequence: CDR1 MNHEY, CDR2 SVGAGI. The length of the CDR3 is 15 residues. The CDR3 nucleotides read TGTGCCAGCAGCCGGGACAGTTCTGGGGCCAACGTCCTGACTTTC. The encoded protein is CASSRDSSGANVLTF.

The chain has TRBV5-4 and TRBJ2-5; TRBD2 aligns across 10 bases. V shed 3 bases, J shed 5 bases, and the junction held 7 bases outside the gene matches. The germline CDR1 and CDR2 sequences are SGHNT and YYREEE (reference sequence). CDR3 size: 15 residues. CDR3 DNA: TGTGCCAGCAGCTCTTTAGCGGGGGGCGGGGAGACCCAGTACTTC. It codes for CASSSLAGGGETQYF.

This clone appeared once. This rearrangement joins TRBV5-1 to TRBJ1-2, with a possible D match to TRBD1 (6 bases). Trimming stripped 8 bases from V and 8 bases from J, with 16 bases between. The CDR3 runs to 12 residues. CDR1 and CDR2 from the germline V gene are SGHRS and YFSETQ. The CDR3 DNA sequence: TGCGCCAGTAAACAGGGAACTGGGGGCTACACCTTC. Translating it yields CASKQGTGGYTF.

This chain connects TRBV7-8 to TRBJ2-1; 11 bases map to TRBD2. CDR1 and CDR2 from the germline V gene are SGHVS and FQNEAQ. J gave up 7 bases and V 5 bases, and 10 bases lay outside the gene matches. The CDR3 has 16 residues. The CDR3 sequence is CASSRFSGGVGNEQFF. As DNA, the CDR3 is TGTGCCAGCAGCCGGTTTAGCGGGGGGGTAGGGAATGAGCAGTTCTTC.

This chain joins TRBV5-4 and TRBJ1-3; 9 positions match TRBD1. The V gene end was trimmed by 2 bases and the J gene end by 1 base; junction bases not matched to a gene: 7. The CDR3 runs to 17 residues. CDR1 and CDR2 from the germline V gene are SGHNT and YYREEE (reference sequence). The CDR3 region is CASSLPGQGMSGNTIYF. CDR3 bases: TGTGCCAGCAGCTTACCGGGACAGGGTATGTCTGGAAACACCATATATTTT.

V is TRBV9 and J is TRBJ1-1; possible D gene TRBD1, 5 bases. The CDR3 contains 14 residues. CDR1 and CDR2 (germline): SGDLS, YYNGEE. The V end was cut by 3 bases, the J end by 3 bases, with 12 bases between. The CDR3 is CASSGRVGDTEAFF. The CDR3 bases are TGTGCCAGCAGCGGCAGGGTAGGGGACACTGAAGCTTTCTTT.

The rearrangement joins TRBV5-1 to TRBJ2-1; TRBD1 matches at 8 bases. Germline CDR1 and CDR2: SGHRS and YFSETQ. The V segment lost 4 bases and the J segment 6 bases; nucleotides outside the gene matches: 9. The CDR3 has 15 residues. CDR3 amino acids: CASSPGTGESNEQFF. CDR3 coding DNA: TGCGCCAGCAGCCCGGGGACAGGCGAAAGCAATGAGCAGTTCTTC. The full variable domain, in which reference TRBV5-1 and TRBJ2-1 provide the parts outside the CDR3, is KAGVTQTPRYLIKTRGQQVTLSCSPISGHRSVSWYQQTPGQGLQFLFEYFSETQRNKGNFPGRFSGRQFSNSRSEMNVSTLELGDSALYLCASSPGTGESNEQFFGPGTRLTVL.

The J gene is TRBJ1-5, the V gene TRBV4-1, with no clear D. Looked up from germline, CDR1 is MGHRA and CDR2 is YSYEKL. This CDR3 region has 17 residues. The V end lost 0 bases, the J end lost 3 bases, and 15 bases lay between the germline ends. In nucleotides, the CDR3 is TGCGCCAGCAGCCAAGATATGGAGGGAGTCACCAATCAGCCCCAGCATTTT. Its protein is CASSQDMEGVTNQPQHF.

This chain connects TRBV5-8 to TRBJ2-1; TRBD2 matches 8 bases. J lost 7 bases, V lost 6 bases, and 12 bases had no gene match. The germline V gene encodes CDR1 SGHTS and CDR2 YDEGEE. CDR3 length equals 15 residues. The CDR3 sequence is CASTRRGGRWNEQFF. The CDR3 region has the DNA TGTGCCAGCACCCGTCGGGGGGGGCGCTGGAATGAGCAGTTCTTC.

The genes are TRBV9 and TRBJ1-2; unclear D gene. Germline assignment: CDR1 SGDLS and CDR2 YYNGEE. V lost 0 bases, J lost 8 bases, and 20 bases lay in between. CDR3 size: 16 residues. The CDR3 is CASSVVPGGFPVGYTF. In nucleotides, the CDR3 is TGTGCCAGCAGCGTAGTCCCAGGAGGCTTTCCTGTCGGCTACACCTTC. Filled out from reference TRBV9 and TRBJ1-2, the complete variable domain reads DSGVTQTPKHLITATGQRVTLRCSPRSGDLSVYWYQQSLDQGLQFLIQYYNGEERAKGNILERFSAQQFPDLHSELNLSSLELGDSALYFCASSVVPGGFPVGYTFGSGTRLTVV.

The chain employs TRBV11-2 and TRBJ1-4, with D perhaps TRBD1 (6 bases). Looked up from germline, CDR1 is SGHAT and CDR2 is FQNNGV. The V gene lost 5 bases and the J gene lost 8 bases, with 18 bases spanning the gap. This CDR3 has 15 amino acids. The CDR3 bases are TGTGCCAGCAGCCTCGCGGACAGCCTAAACGAAAAACTGTTTTTT. This encodes CASSLADSLNEKLFF.

This chain links TRBV7-9 with TRBJ2-5, with 8 positions matching TRBD1. This CDR3 is 13 amino acids long. With V trimmed by 2 bases and J by 13 bases, 9 bases remained unmatched. Germline V gene lookup returns CDR1 SEHNR and CDR2 FQNEAQ (reference sequence). CDR3: CASSLLAGGALYF. CDR3 nucleotide sequence: TGTGCCAGCAGCTTACTGGCAGGGGGCGCGTTGTACTTC.